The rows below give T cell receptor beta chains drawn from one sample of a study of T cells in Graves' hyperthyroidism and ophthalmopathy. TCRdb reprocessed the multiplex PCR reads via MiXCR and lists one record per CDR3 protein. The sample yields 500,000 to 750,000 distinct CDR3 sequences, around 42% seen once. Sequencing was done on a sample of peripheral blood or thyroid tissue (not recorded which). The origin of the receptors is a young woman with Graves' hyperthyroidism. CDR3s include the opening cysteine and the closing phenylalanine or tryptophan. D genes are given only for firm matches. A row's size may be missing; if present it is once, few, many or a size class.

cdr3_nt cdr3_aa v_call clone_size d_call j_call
TGTGCCAGCAGCCCAACCGGGACTAGCGGTGGTTACGAGCAGTACTTC CASSPTGTSGGYEQYF TRBV7-9 many TRBD2 TRBJ2-7
TGTGCCAGCTCACCTTCAGTAATAACTAACTATGGCTACACCTTC CASSPSVITNYGYTF TRBV18 - - TRBJ1-2
TGCAGCTCGGGACAGGGGAGTCAGCCCCAGCATTTT CSSGQGSQPQHF TRBV29-1 - TRBD1 TRBJ1-5
TGCAGCGTTGACCGGGTCGATGGCTACACCTTC CSVDRVDGYTF TRBV29-1 - - TRBJ1-2
TGTGCCAGCAGCTTAGGACAGTCAAACTCCTACGAGCAGTACTTC CASSLGQSNSYEQYF TRBV7-8 many - TRBJ2-7
TGCAGCGTTGAAGAGGGAGGGTCCACTGAAGCTTTCTTT CSVEEGGSTEAFF TRBV29-1 - - TRBJ1-1
TGCGCCAGCAGCCCGACAGGGGAGTACACTGAAGCTTTCTTT CASSPTGEYTEAFF TRBV5-1 - TRBD1 TRBJ1-1
TGCGCCAGCAGCCAAGATAATTATTCGGGACAGGCATCGACACCCCTCCACTTT CASSQDNYSGQASTPLHF TRBV4-1 many TRBD1 TRBJ1-6
TGTGCCAGCAGCCTCCGGCGGGGGGCTGGGTATGGCTACACCTTC CASSLRRGAGYGYTF TRBV7-3 many - TRBJ1-2
TGTGCCAGCAGTGAAGGGCGGACAAGAAGCAATCAGCCCCAGCATTTT CASSEGRTRSNQPQHF TRBV2 many - TRBJ1-5
TGCGCCAGCAGCCAACGTCCAGCGGGAGAGTCCTACGAGCAGTACTTC CASSQRPAGESYEQYF TRBV4-3 - TRBD2 TRBJ2-7
TGCAGTGCTAGAGATAGCGGGCTGAACACTGAAGCTTTC CSARDSGLNTEAF TRBV20-1 - TRBD2 TRBJ2-6
TGTGCCTGGACGGCAGGGCTCGGCAATCAGCCCCAGCATTTT CAWTAGLGNQPQHF TRBV30 - - TRBJ1-5
TGTGCTAGTGATCCCGGGCAGGGTGTGTACGAGCAGTACTTC CASDPGQGVYEQYF TRBV12-5 many - TRBJ2-7
TGTGCCAGCAGCCTTGGGATGAATGAAAAACTGTTTTTT CASSLGMNEKLFF TRBV7-6 - - TRBJ1-4
TGTGCCAGCAGGGGCCGGGACATTATATCTGGGGCCAACGTCCTGACTTTC CASRGRDIISGANVLTF TRBV2 once - TRBJ2-6
TGTGCCACCAGTGAATCTGGATTAGCCAAAAACATTCAGTACTTC CATSESGLAKNIQYF TRBV24-1 few - TRBJ2-4
TGTGCCACCAGTGATTTGCGGCAGGGGGCCTACAATGAGCAGTTCTTC CATSDLRQGAYNEQFF TRBV24-1 few TRBD1 TRBJ2-1
TGCAGTGCCCCTACGGATCCCGGGGAGCTGTTTTTT CSAPTDPGELFF TRBV20-1 many - TRBJ2-2
TGTGCCAGCAGCTCCACACGGGATACGCAGTATTTT CASSSTRDTQYF TRBV7-9 few - TRBJ2-3
TGCAGTGCTAGAGAGACTAGGTTTGATACGCAGTATTTT CSARETRFDTQYF TRBV20-1 - - TRBJ2-3
TGTGCCAGCAGCCCCACGGGTCCCTCTGGAAACACCATATATTTT CASSPTGPSGNTIYF TRBV7-3 many - TRBJ1-3
TGTGCCAGCTCACCAGTTCGACTAGCGGGAGGGAAGCAGTACTTC CASSPVRLAGGKQYF TRBV18 - TRBD2 TRBJ2-7
TGCAGTGCTAGAGATGGCGGGAGGGCGGAGACCCAGTACTTC CSARDGGRAETQYF TRBV20-1 many TRBD2 TRBJ2-5
TGCAGTGCTGGGACTAGCGGGAGGACCTATAATTCACCCCTCCACTTT CSAGTSGRTYNSPLHF TRBV20-1 - - TRBJ1-6
TGTGCCAGCAGCTTCACCCTCCTTAGGAGGGGGGATTCACCCCTCCACTTT CASSFTLLRRGDSPLHF TRBV7-8 many - TRBJ1-6
TGCGCCAGCAGCCAAGATTGGGGGGGGAGTCTTGGCTACACCTTC CASSQDWGGSLGYTF TRBV4-3 - - TRBJ1-2
TGTGCCAGCAGCTTAGAGGGGACAGGGAGGTCTCCAGATACGCAGTATTTT CASSLEGTGRSPDTQYF TRBV7-6 - TRBD1 TRBJ2-3
TGCAGTGCGAAGCTTCAGGGAGCTGGAAACACTGAAGCTTTCTTT CSAKLQGAGNTEAFF TRBV20-1 - - TRBJ1-1
TGTGCCACACGACAGGAGGCGAACACTGAAGCTTTCTTT CATRQEANTEAFF TRBV7-9 many - TRBJ1-1
TGTGCCAGCAGTGGGGCGGGAGGGCACTACAATGAGCAGTACTTC CASSGAGGHYNEQYF TRBV2 - TRBD2 TRBJ2-7
TGTGCCAGTAGCGGGAGACCAGATACGCAGTATTTT CASSGRPDTQYF TRBV2 few TRBD2 TRBJ2-3
TGCAGTGCTAGGATCGGGCTAAAGAACACTGAAGCTTTCTTT CSARIGLKNTEAFF TRBV20-1 many - TRBJ1-1
TGTGCCAGCAGCTTATATAGGACGGGGGGGGGAAACTCTGGGGCCAACGTCCTGACTTTC CASSLYRTGGGNSGANVLTF TRBV7-2 - TRBD2 TRBJ2-6
TGTGCTAGAGTTGCGGACAGGGGGACTAATTCACCCCTCCACTTT CARVADRGTNSPLHF TRBV19 - TRBD1 TRBJ1-6
TGCAGCCACCCCAAGGAAGGGGAGAAAGCTAACTATGGCTACACCTTC CSHPKEGEKANYGYTF TRBV29-1 - - TRBJ1-2
TGTGCCAGCGAGGGGAGCGGGAGGAATGGGGAGCTGTTTTTT CASEGSGRNGELFF TRBV12-3/TRBV12-4 few TRBD2 TRBJ2-2
TGTGCCAGCAGCTCTTGGGGAGGGACCACTGAAGCTTTCTTT CASSSWGGTTEAFF TRBV7-3 many - TRBJ1-1
TGTGCCAGCAGTGCTAGAGGGGACAGTCTTGCCGAGACCCAGTACTTC CASSARGDSLAETQYF TRBV13 - TRBD1 TRBJ2-5
TGTGCCAGCAGCCAGGACAGGGGTTTCGGCTATGGCTACACCTTC CASSQDRGFGYGYTF TRBV5-6 many TRBD1 TRBJ1-2
TGTGCCAGCAGTACCTTGGGACTAGCGGGGGAGCTGTTTTTT CASSTLGLAGELFF TRBV27 - TRBD2 TRBJ2-2
TGCAGCGTTGAAGAACAGGGGGCGCGTCATGGCTACACCTTC CSVEEQGARHGYTF TRBV29-1 many TRBD1 TRBJ1-2
TGTGCCAGCAGCCAAAGTAGCGGGAGAGGCACCGGGGAGCTGTTTTTT CASSQSSGRGTGELFF TRBV5-4 few TRBD2 TRBJ2-2
TGTGCCAGTAAAATGGGGTGGGACACCGGGGGCGCATCTGGGGCCAACGTCCTGACTTTC CASKMGWDTGGASGANVLTF TRBV19 - - TRBJ2-6
TGTGCCAGCAGCTTCGGAGATCTCCTAGATACGCAGTACTTC CASSFGDLLDTQYF TRBV7-9 - - TRBJ2-5
TGTGCCAGCAGCTTCGATAGCGGGGCCTCCTACGAGCAGTACTTC CASSFDSGASYEQYF TRBV7-3 many TRBD2 TRBJ2-7
TGTGCCAGTAGTCCGGGGACAGTCTCAACTAATGAAAAACTGTTTTTT CASSPGTVSTNEKLFF TRBV19 many TRBD1 TRBJ1-4
TGCAGCGTGAATGGACAGGGGATCACAGATACGCAGTATTTT CSVNGQGITDTQYF TRBV29-1 many TRBD1 TRBJ2-3
TGTGCCAGCAGCTTAGGCCCGGACAACTCCTACGAGCAGTACTTC CASSLGPDNSYEQYF TRBV13 many - TRBJ2-7
TGTGCCAGCAGCCAAGAGTGGGCAGACCAAGAGACCCAGTACTTC CASSQEWADQETQYF TRBV3-1 few - TRBJ2-5
TGTGCCAGCAGTGACCCCGGGACAGGGGGACCCGGGGAGCTGTTTTTT CASSDPGTGGPGELFF TRBV2 - TRBD1 TRBJ2-2
TGTGCCAGCAGCTTTGAGTTGGGACTTAGACAAGAGACCCAGTACTTC CASSFELGLRQETQYF TRBV5-8 many - TRBJ2-5
TGCAGCTCAGCGGACAGACGCAGTGGCTACACCTTC CSSADRRSGYTF TRBV29-1 - - TRBJ1-2
TGTGCCAGCAGTGGGAGCAGAAATAGCAATCAGCCCCAGCATTTT CASSGSRNSNQPQHF TRBV2 many - TRBJ1-5
TGTGCCAGCAGTTACAAAGCCTTTAGCTCCTATAATTCACCCCTCCACTTT CASSYKAFSSYNSPLHF TRBV6-5 many - TRBJ1-6
TGTGCCATCAGTTGGGTCGGGGAGCTGTTTTTT CAISWVGELFF TRBV10-3 - - TRBJ2-2
TGTGCCACCAGCAGAGATGCTAGGGGGCTGTCAGGCTACACCTTC CATSRDARGLSGYTF TRBV15 - TRBD1 TRBJ1-2
TGCAGCGTTGTAGGTCTAAGTACCTACGAGCAGTACTTC CSVVGLSTYEQYF TRBV29-1 many - TRBJ2-7